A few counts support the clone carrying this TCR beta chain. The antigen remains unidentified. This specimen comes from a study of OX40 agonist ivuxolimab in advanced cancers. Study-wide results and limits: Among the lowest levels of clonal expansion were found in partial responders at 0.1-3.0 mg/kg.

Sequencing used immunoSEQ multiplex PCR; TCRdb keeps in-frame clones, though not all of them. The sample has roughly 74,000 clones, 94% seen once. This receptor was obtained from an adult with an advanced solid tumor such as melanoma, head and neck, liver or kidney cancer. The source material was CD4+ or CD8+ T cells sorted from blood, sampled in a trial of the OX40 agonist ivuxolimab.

In DNA form, the CDR3 reads TGTGCCAGCAGCGCAGTAGCGGGGCCGTACAATGAGCAGTTCTTC. Protein sequence: CASSAVAGPYNEQFF. The J gene is TRBJ2-1, the V gene TRBV6-1; 8 bases are shared with TRBD2. This CDR3 has 15 amino acids. From germline, CDR1 is MNHNS and CDR2 SASEGT. J lost 4 bases, V lost 6 bases, and 8 bases had no gene match.